Listed below are T cell receptor beta chains from one sample, sequenced in a study of cytomegalovirus exposure and HLA in healthy donors. Method: immunoSEQ multiplex PCR; TCRdb's copy keeps in-frame clones and lacks some. The repertoire holds approximately 180,000 clones, with roughly 83% as singletons. Sample: PBMCs. Receptors were obtained from a woman between 45 and 60 years old in good health and CMV-seronegative. Both conserved end residues are part of each CDR3. The D gene is left open where the match is weak. The size of a clone is reported for some rows only, either as once, few or many, or as a class for expanded clones.

clone size	D gene	V gene	J gene	CDR3 protein	CDR3 DNA
NA	NA	TRBV5-6	TRBJ2-7	CASSLYTAPYEQYF	TGTGCCAGCAGCTTGTATACAGCCCCCTACGAGCAGTACTTC
NA	TRBD1	TRBV6-5	TRBJ2-2	CASSYRTGGWTGELFF	TGTGCCAGCAGTTACCGGACAGGGGGCTGGACCGGGGAGCTGTTTTTT
NA	NA	TRBV7-9	TRBJ2-7	CASSSPQGVSYEQYF	TGTGCCAGCAGCTCCCCCCAGGGCGTTTCCTACGAGCAGTACTTC
few	NA	TRBV5-1	TRBJ1-1	CASRTLGQTEAFF	TGCGCCAGCAGGACGTTGGGGCAAACTGAAGCTTTCTTT
NA	TRBD1	TRBV6-6	TRBJ2-3	CASSGTGGAGTDTQYF	TGTGCCAGCAGTGGGACAGGGGGCGCGGGCACAGATACGCAGTATTTT
once	NA	TRBV28	TRBJ1-6	CASSLSRLNSPLHF	TGTGCCAGCAGTTTAAGCAGGCTTAATTCACCCCTCCACTTT
NA	NA	TRBV7-8	TRBJ1-2	CASSLQQGYGYTF	TGTGCCAGCAGCTTACAACAGGGTTATGGCTACACCTTC
NA	NA	TRBV6-5	TRBJ2-1	CASSLDYNNEQFF	TGTGCCAGCAGTTTGGACTATAACAATGAGCAGTTCTTC
NA	NA	TRBV11-2	TRBJ2-2	CASSFSRSGELFF	TGTGCCAGCAGCTTCTCGCGATCCGGGGAGCTGTTTTTT
NA	TRBD1	TRBV6-6	TRBJ1-2	CASRAGGYFYGYTF	TGTGCCAGCAGAGCAGGGGGCTATTTCTATGGCTACACCTTC